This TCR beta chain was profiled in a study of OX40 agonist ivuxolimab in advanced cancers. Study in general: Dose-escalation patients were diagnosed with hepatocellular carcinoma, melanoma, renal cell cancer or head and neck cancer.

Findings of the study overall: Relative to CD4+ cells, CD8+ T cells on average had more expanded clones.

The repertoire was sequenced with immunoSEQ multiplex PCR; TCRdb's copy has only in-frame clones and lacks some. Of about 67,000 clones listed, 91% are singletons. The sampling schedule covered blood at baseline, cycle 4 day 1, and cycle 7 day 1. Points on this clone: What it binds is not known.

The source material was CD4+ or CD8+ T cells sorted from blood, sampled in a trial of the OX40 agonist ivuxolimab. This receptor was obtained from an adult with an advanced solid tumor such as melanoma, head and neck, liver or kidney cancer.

The CDR3 DNA follows: TGTGCCAGCACGAAGGGAACCCGGTTCAATGAGCAGTTCTTC. Its protein is CASTKGTRFNEQFF. This chain uses TRBV25-1 with TRBJ2-1; D remains unclear. V was trimmed by 7 bases and J by 6 bases, leaving 16 bases between them. Germline V gene sequence: CDR1 MGHDK, CDR2 SYGVNS. The CDR3 totals 14 residues.